The clone carrying this T cell receptor (beta chain) has just a few counts. Its antigen remains unknown. Per the germline V gene, CDR1 is KGHSH and CDR2 is LQKENI. The CDR3 has 14 residues. Trimming took 6 bases from V and 6 from J, leaving 12 bases between them. From the RACE reads, TCRdb called clonotypes with MiXCR, one entry per CDR3 protein. The repertoire holds about 120,000 distinct CDR3 sequences, with roughly 15% as singletons. The time point denotes: patch test 1, 2 weeks after DPC sensitization. The treatment: therapeutic diphenylcyclopropenone sensitization with weekly scalp DPC. Non-pregnant alopecia patients aged 18 to 70, suitable for DPC therapy. This sample was included in a study of human T cells and chemical hapten exposure. Study in general: Patients had diphenylcyclopropenone applied to the scalp weekly throughout the roughly 23-week study. Study results and limitations: Higher patch test scores went with higher counts of PT1 expanded TCRs.

This receptor was taken from a man in his late teens or twenties with alopecia areata. Some clones in this sample may be carry-over from other donors' samples. The source was whole blood, collected in connection with sensitization to the hapten diphenylcyclopropenone (DPC). This chain joins TRBV18 and TRBJ1-6, with D hard to call. This CDR3 reads CASSLKAINSPLHF. The CDR3 DNA sequence: TGTGCCAGCTCCCTGAAGGCAATTAATTCACCCCTCCACTTT.